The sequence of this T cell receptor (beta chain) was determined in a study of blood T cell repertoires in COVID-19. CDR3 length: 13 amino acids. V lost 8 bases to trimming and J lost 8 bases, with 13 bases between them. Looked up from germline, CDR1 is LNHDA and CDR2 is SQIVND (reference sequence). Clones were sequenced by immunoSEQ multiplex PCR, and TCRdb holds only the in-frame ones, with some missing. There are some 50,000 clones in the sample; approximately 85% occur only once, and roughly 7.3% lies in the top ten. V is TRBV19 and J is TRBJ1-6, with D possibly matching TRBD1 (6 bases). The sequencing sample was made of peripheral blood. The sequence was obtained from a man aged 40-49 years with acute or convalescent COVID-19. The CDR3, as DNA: TGTGCCAGTGGCACAGGGAACGATTCACCCCTCCACTTT. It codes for CASGTGNDSPLHF.